The rows below give T cell receptor beta chains drawn from one sample of a study of shared clonotypes between healthy human individuals. Assay used: immunoSEQ multiplex PCR; TCRdb lists only in-frame clones, some missing. Seen here are about 2 million clones, about 95% observed once, and the top ten hold approximately 1.2%. The material sequenced was naive CD8+ T cells sorted from blood. The origin of the receptors is a man younger than 35 in good health. Both conserved end residues are part of each CDR3. The D gene is left open where the match is weak.

v_gene	d_gene	j_gene	CDR3aa
TRBV19	TRBD1	TRBJ2-7	CASSPTGGPTYEQYF
TRBV13	NA	TRBJ2-6	CASSFGTATGANVLTF
TRBV9	NA	TRBJ2-4	CASSDPQENIQYF
TRBV28	NA	TRBJ2-1	CASSFISEQFF
TRBV2	TRBD2	TRBJ2-1	CASLAGGYNEQFF
TRBV10-2	NA	TRBJ1-6	CATTGLSNSPLHF
TRBV29-1	NA	TRBJ2-7	CSVVGESYEQYF
TRBV27	TRBD2	TRBJ2-2	CASSNPGASGGLVIGELFF
TRBV9	TRBD1	TRBJ2-2	CASSVGGQGYTGELFF
TRBV4-1	TRBD1	TRBJ2-5	CASSTRGPTQETQYF
TRBV7-2	NA	TRBJ2-6	CASSLISSGANVLTF
TRBV13	TRBD2	TRBJ2-7	CASSLGLRGGGAHEQYF
TRBV27	NA	TRBJ2-2	CASSLVWSSGELFF
TRBV5-1	TRBD2	TRBJ2-1	CASSFGLAGATAANEQFF
TRBV9	NA	TRBJ1-2	CASARGRGGYTF
TRBV27	NA	TRBJ1-6	CASSFAGISYNSPLHF
TRBV4-1	NA	TRBJ1-1	CASSRQENTEAFF
TRBV6-6	TRBD1	TRBJ1-2	CASSEDRVYGYTF
TRBV5-1	NA	TRBJ1-1	CASSLAGWTEAFF
TRBV7-6	NA	TRBJ2-5	CASSLPWQETQYF
TRBV5-1	NA	TRBJ2-5	CASSLMETQYF
TRBV27	TRBD2	TRBJ2-1	CASSSTSGPYNEQFF
TRBV5-1	NA	TRBJ1-5	CASSIPQAPQHF
TRBV6-5	NA	TRBJ2-5	CASSYGQNQETQYF
TRBV29-1	NA	TRBJ1-2	CSFAGANYGYTF
TRBV7-9	NA	TRBJ1-2	CASSPSTGLYGYTF
TRBV27	NA	TRBJ2-7	CASSFLGSSYEQYF
TRBV2	TRBD1	TRBJ1-1	CATQGAWNTEAFF
TRBV5-6	TRBD1	TRBJ2-1	CASSVPGQAAYNEQFF
TRBV5-5	NA	TRBJ2-7	CASSLSDGNEQYF
TRBV7-9	NA	TRBJ1-1	CASSFELNTEAFF
TRBV9	TRBD1	TRBJ1-1	CASSVTGTENTEAFF
TRBV10-2	NA	TRBJ2-7	CASSEAAEWDSYEQYF
TRBV9	NA	TRBJ2-7	CASSVGGQTEQYF
TRBV2	TRBD1	TRBJ1-1	CASSNDRVDTEAFF
TRBV2	NA	TRBJ1-6	CASSGGGPGLPPLHF
TRBV14	TRBD2	TRBJ2-7	CASSQPGLAVTYEQYF
TRBV18	NA	TRBJ2-5	CASFTGTSETQYF
TRBV2	TRBD1	TRBJ1-4	CASTGETGTVNEKLFF
TRBV27	TRBD2	TRBJ2-2	CASSRTGTSGSGELFF
TRBV5-1	NA	TRBJ2-6	CASSLARSGANVLTF
TRBV4-1	TRBD1	TRBJ1-6	CASSLGQGPNNSPLHF
TRBV19	TRBD1	TRBJ2-7	CASSLRQGPYEQYF
TRBV27	NA	TRBJ2-7	CASSLSGSGLYEQYF
TRBV7-9	NA	TRBJ2-1	CASSLEVGGSSYNEQFF
TRBV7-8	NA	TRBJ2-7	CASSLGGLADSSYEQYF
TRBV28	NA	TRBJ2-7	CASSLGPGIWEQYF
TRBV7-9	TRBD1	TRBJ2-2	CASSNDRGNTGELFF
TRBV27	TRBD1	TRBJ1-2	CASSLGQADGYTF
TRBV14	TRBD2	TRBJ2-3	CASSEASGSWYTQYF
TRBV30	TRBD2	TRBJ2-1	CAWSLAGNEQFF
TRBV7-9	TRBD2	TRBJ2-3	CASSLDTSGGSTDTQYF
TRBV9	NA	TRBJ2-3	CASSAYFTDTQYF
TRBV7-9	NA	TRBJ1-4	CASSSPTGHPNEKLFF
TRBV5-1	TRBD1	TRBJ2-7	CASSLTGTGGSNEQYF
TRBV7-2	NA	TRBJ2-3	CASSSSLSDTQYF
TRBV28	TRBD2	TRBJ2-7	CASSLIRASGGASYEQYF
TRBV30	TRBD2	TRBJ2-3	CAWILAGGSTDTQYF